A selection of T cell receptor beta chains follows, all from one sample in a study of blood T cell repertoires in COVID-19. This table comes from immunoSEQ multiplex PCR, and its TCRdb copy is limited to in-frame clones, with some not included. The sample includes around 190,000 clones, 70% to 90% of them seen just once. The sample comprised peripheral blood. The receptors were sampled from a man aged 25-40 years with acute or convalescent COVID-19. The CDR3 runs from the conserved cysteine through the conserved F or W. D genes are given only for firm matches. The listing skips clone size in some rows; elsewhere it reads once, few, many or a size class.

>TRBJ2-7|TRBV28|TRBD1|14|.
TGTGCCAGCAGTACCCGGGACAGGGGTTTCGAGCAGTACTTC
CASSTRDRGFEQYF
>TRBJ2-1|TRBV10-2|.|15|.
TGCGCCAGCACCGCCCGCGGGGGCCTTTACAATGAGCAGTTCTTC
CASTARGGLYNEQFF
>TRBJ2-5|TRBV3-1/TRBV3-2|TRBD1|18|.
TGTGCCAGCAGCGTCGCGGTGGCGGCAGGGGGTTTTGGCGAGACCCAGTACTTC
CASSVAVAAGGFGETQYF
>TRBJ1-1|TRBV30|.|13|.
TGTGCCTGGAGTGTACAGGGCGTTTTAGGGGCTTTCTTT
CAWSVQGVLGAFF
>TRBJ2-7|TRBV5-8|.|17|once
TGTGCCAGCAGCCCACGTGGGGGCCGACCAACCAGCTACGAGCAGTACTTC
CASSPRGGRPTSYEQYF
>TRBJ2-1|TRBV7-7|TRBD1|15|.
TGTGCTAGCAGCCCGACAGGGGGCTCCTACAATGAGCAGTTCTTC
CASSPTGGSYNEQFF
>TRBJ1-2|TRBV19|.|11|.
TGTGCCAGTAGTATCAGAGGAGGCTACACCTTC
CASSIRGGYTF
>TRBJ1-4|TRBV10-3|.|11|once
TGTGCCATCAGCTATAATGAAAAACTGTTTTTT
CAISYNEKLFF
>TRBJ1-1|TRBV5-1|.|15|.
TGCGCCAGCAGCTTGCTCGGGACAAAGAACACTGAAGCTTTCTTT
CASSLLGTKNTEAFF
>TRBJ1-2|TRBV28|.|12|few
TGTGCCAGCAGTACAGGTTCTAGAGGCTACACCTTC
CASSTGSRGYTF
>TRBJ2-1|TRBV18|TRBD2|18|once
TGTGCCAGCTCACCGGCCCAGGGACTAGCGGTCCCGGGTCATGAGCAGTTCTTC
CASSPAQGLAVPGHEQFF
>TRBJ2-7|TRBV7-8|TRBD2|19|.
TGTGCCAGCAGCAAAGGCTTCTCGACTAGCGGGAGTAGGGCCTACGAGCAGTACTTC
CASSKGFSTSGSRAYEQYF
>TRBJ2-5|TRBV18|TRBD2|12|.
TGTGCCAGCTCAAGACTAGCCGAGACCCAGTACTTC
CASSRLAETQYF
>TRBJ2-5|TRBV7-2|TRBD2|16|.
TGTGCCAGCAGCTTAACCGGGACTAGCGGACAAGAGACCCAGTACTTC
CASSLTGTSGQETQYF
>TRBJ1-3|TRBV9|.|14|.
TGTGCCAGCAGCGTAATTGTCGGGGGAGACACCATATATTTT
CASSVIVGGDTIYF
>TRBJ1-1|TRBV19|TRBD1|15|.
TGTGCCAGTAGAGTGACAGGGGGCAAGGACACTGAAGCTTTCTTT
CASRVTGGKDTEAFF
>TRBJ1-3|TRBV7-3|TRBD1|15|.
TGTGCCAGCAGCCGGCAGGGGGTCCCTGGAAACACCATATATTTT
CASSRQGVPGNTIYF
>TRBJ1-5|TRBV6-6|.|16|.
TGTGCCAGCAGTACCAACCTCGGCCAGGGAGGTCAGCCCCAGCATTTT
CASSTNLGQGGQPQHF
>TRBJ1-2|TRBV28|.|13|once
TGTGCCAGCAACTTAGAGGGTGTTCGGGGCTACACCTTC
CASNLEGVRGYTF
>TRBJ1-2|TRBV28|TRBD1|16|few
TGTGCCAGCTCCCCCTGGCTGGGACAGGGTTTGGATGGCTACACCTTC
CASSPWLGQGLDGYTF
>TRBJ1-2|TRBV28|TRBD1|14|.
TGTGCCAGCAGTTTTATGGACAGGGTCTATGGCTACACCTTC
CASSFMDRVYGYTF
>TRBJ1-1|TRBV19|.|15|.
TGTGCCAGCGGACGCGCGCCCGGAGGGTACACTGAAGCTTTCTTT
CASGRAPGGYTEAFF
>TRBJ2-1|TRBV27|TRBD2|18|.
TGTGCCAGCAGTTTATGGGGCTTACGGGAGGGCCTTTTAAATGAGCAGTTCTTC
CASSLWGLREGLLNEQFF
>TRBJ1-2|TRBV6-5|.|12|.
TGTGCCAGCAGGCGACAGGCGGGTGGCTACACCTTC
CASRRQAGGYTF
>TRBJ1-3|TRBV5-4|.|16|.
TGTGCCAGCAGCTCAGGTGGGGAGGTCTCTGGAAACACCATATATTTT
CASSSGGEVSGNTIYF
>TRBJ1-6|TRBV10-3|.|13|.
TGTGCCATCAGTGAGTCGACACGTTCACCCCTCCACTTT
CAISESTRSPLHF
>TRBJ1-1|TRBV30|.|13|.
TGTGCCTGGACCCTACAGGGCGGGACTGAAGCTTTCTTT
CAWTLQGGTEAFF
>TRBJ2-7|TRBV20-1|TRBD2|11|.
TGCAGTGCTATTCGGGGGGATGGGCAGTACTTC
CSAIRGDGQYF
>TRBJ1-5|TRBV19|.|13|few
TGTGCCAGTAGTTGGCAGGACAATCAGCCCCAGCATTTT
CASSWQDNQPQHF
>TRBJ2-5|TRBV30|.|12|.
TGTGCCTGGAAACAGGTAGATGCGACCCAGTACTTC
CAWKQVDATQYF
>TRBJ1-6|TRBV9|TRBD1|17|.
TGTGCCAGCAGCGTAGCTCGGGACAGGGTAGCCAATTCACCCCTCCACTTT
CASSVARDRVANSPLHF
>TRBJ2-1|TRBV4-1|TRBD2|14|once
TGCGCCAGCAGCTTCCAAGAGGGGAGGGATGAGCAGTTCTTC
CASSFQEGRDEQFF
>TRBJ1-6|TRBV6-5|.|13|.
TGTGCCAGCAGTTACGAGAGTAATTCACCCCTCCACTTT
CASSYESNSPLHF
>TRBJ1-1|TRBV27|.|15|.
TGTGCCAGCAGTTTCTTAGGGAGGAGTAACACTGAAGCTTTCTTT
CASSFLGRSNTEAFF
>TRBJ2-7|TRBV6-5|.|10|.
TGTGCCACCTTTTACTACGAGCAGTACTTC
CATFYYEQYF
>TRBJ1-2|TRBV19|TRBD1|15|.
TGTGCCAGTAGTCGAGGACAGGGGGCTTTTTATGGCTACACCTTC
CASSRGQGAFYGYTF
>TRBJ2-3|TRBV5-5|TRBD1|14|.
TGTGCCAGCAGCCTAGGGACAGCGTCAGATACGCAGTATTTT
CASSLGTASDTQYF
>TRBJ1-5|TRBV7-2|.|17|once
TGTGCCAGCAGCCGGGACCACAGGGTCTGGGTCAGCCAGCCCCAGCATTTT
CASSRDHRVWVSQPQHF
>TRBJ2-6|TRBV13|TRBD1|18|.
TGTGCCAGCAGTCTTAGGGACAGGGCGGGCTCTGGGGCCAACGTCCTGACTTTC
CASSLRDRAGSGANVLTF
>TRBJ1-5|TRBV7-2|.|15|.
TGTGCCAGCAGCTTGGAGGGGCTCGGCGATCAGCCCCAGCATTTT
CASSLEGLGDQPQHF
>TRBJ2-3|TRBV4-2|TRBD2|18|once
TGTGCCAGCAGCCAAGATAAGGGTCTAGCGGGTGGCACAGATACGCAGTATTTT
CASSQDKGLAGGTDTQYF
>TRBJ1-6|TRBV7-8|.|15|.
TGTGCCAGCAGTGGTTCGACAGTGCAGGGATCACCCCTCCACTTT
CASSGSTVQGSPLHF
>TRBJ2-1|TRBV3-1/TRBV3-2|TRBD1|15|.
TGTGCCAGCAGGCGCGGGACAGGGGGCCCCAATGAGCAGTTCTTC
CASRRGTGGPNEQFF
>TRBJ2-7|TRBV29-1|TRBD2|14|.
TGCAGCGTTGATGCGTGGGAGGGGTCCTACGAGCAGTACTTC
CSVDAWEGSYEQYF
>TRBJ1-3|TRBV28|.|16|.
TGTGCCAGCAGTTTAATACAGGCTGAGTCTGGAAACACCATATATTTT
CASSLIQAESGNTIYF
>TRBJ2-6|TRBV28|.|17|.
TGTGCCAGCAGTCCCCAGCATGCGGGCTCTGGGGCCAACGTCCTGACTTTC
CASSPQHAGSGANVLTF
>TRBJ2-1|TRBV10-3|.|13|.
TGTGCCATCAGTGTGCAAGACTACAGTGAGCAGTTCTTC
CAISVQDYSEQFF
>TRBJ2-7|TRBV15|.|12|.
TGTGCCACCAGCAGGGACAGAAACGAGCAGTACTTC
CATSRDRNEQYF
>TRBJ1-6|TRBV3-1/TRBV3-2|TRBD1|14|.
TGTGCCAGCAGCTTGGGACAGGGTTATTCACCCCTCCACTTT
CASSLGQGYSPLHF
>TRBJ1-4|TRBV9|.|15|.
TGTGCCAGCAGCGTAAGGGGACAAGTTAGAGAAAAACTGTTTTTT
CASSVRGQVREKLFF